The 22 T cell receptor beta chains reported below all come from one sample, sequenced in a study of blood T cell repertoires in COVID-19. The method was immunoSEQ multiplex PCR; TCRdb's version includes in-frame clones alone and lacks a portion of them. The table records 200,000 to 300,000 clones, more than 75% of them present only once. The sequenced sample was PBMCs or T cells enriched from blood (not recorded which). The receptors come from a woman aged 18-29 years who had recovered from COVID-19.

This chain connects TRBV20-1 to TRBJ2-2; no reliable D call. V gave up 2 bases and J gave up 8 bases, with 6 bases separating them. Germline V gives CDR1 DFQATT, CDR2 SNEGSKA (reference sequence). The length of the CDR3 is 11 residues. The CDR3 is CSARFLGELFF. The CDR3 bases are TGCAGTGCTAGATTCCTTGGGGAGCTGTTTTTT.

The rearrangement uses TRBV5-1 and TRBJ2-2; tentative D call: TRBD1 (6 bases). The germline V gene has CDR1 SGHRS and CDR2 YFSETQ. V was clipped by 0 bases and J by 5 bases, with 14 bases between them. The CDR3 consists of 16 residues. The DNA of the CDR3 is TGCGCCAGCAGCTTGGTACAGGGCGGAAAAACCGGGGAGCTGTTTTTT. Residues: CASSLVQGGKTGELFF.

The V gene is TRBV3-1 (or the pseudogene TRBV3-2), the J gene TRBJ1-2; D is ambiguous. The CDR3 consists of 16 residues. V gave up 1 base and J gave up 1 base, with 13 bases separating them. Germline V gene data show CDR1 as LGHDT and CDR2 as YNNKEL (reference sequence). The CDR3, as DNA: TGTGCCAGCAGCCAAGGTCCGGAGGGAGTTAACTATGGCTACACCTTC. Its protein product is CASSQGPEGVNYGYTF.

The J gene is TRBJ2-1, the V gene TRBV11-3; unclear D gene. V was shortened by 1 base and J by 6 bases, with 7 bases between the two germline ends. Germline V CDR1 and CDR2: SGHNT, YENEEA. The length of the CDR3 is 13 residues. CDR3 region: CASSLGLLNEQFF. CDR3 sequence (DNA): TGTGCCAGCAGCTTAGGACTCCTCAATGAGCAGTTCTTC.

The CDR3 sequence: CASSVNSNQPQHF. CDR3 DNA: TGTGCCAGCAGCGTTAATAGCAATCAGCCCCAGCATTTT. V is TRBV6-5 and J is TRBJ1-5; D is unresolved. This CDR3 has 13 residues. Germline V gives CDR1 MNHEY, CDR2 SVGAGI. The V end lost 6 bases, the J end lost 0 bases, and 6 bases lay between the germline ends.

The chain is built from TRBV3-1 (or the pseudogene TRBV3-2) and TRBJ1-4; TRBD1 might be the D (6 bases). CDR1 LGHDT and CDR2 YNNKEL come from the germline V gene (reference sequence). Trimming took 4 bases from V and 8 from J, leaving 14 bases between them. The CDR3 runs 14 residues. In DNA form, the CDR3 reads TGTGCCAGCAGCCGAAGGGGGGGTAAGGAAAAACTGTTTTTT. Protein sequence: CASSRRGGKEKLFF.

The sample holds a few counts of this clone. Other DNA sequences in this sample translate to the same CDR3. This sequence joins TRBV29-1 and TRBJ1-2; TRBD1 matches 10 bases. Germline-derived CDR1 and CDR2 are SQVTM and ANQGSEA. Losses at the gene ends were 4 bases for V and 1 base for J; bases not matched to a gene: 0. This CDR3 has 13 residues. Here the CDR3 reads CSVGDRGNYGYTF. Here the CDR3 DNA reads TGCAGCGTTGGGGACAGGGGTAACTATGGCTACACCTTC.

This rearrangement joins TRBV5-8 to TRBJ1-1; 10 bases map to TRBD1. This CDR3 contains 18 residues. In germline, CDR1 is SGHTS, CDR2 YDEGEE. V lost 2 bases and J lost 4; bases outside the gene matches: 14. CDR3 coding DNA: TGTGCCAGCAGCTTCCGTCCCGGGACAGGGGCGGGGGGCACTGAAGCTTTCTTT. Its protein is CASSFRPGTGAGGTEAFF. The variable domain in full, completed from reference TRBV5-8 and TRBJ1-1, reads EAGVTQSPTHLIKTRGQQATLRCSPISGHTSVYWYQQALGLGLQFLLWYDEGEERNRGNFPPRFSGRQFPNYSSELNVNALELEDSALYLCASSFRPGTGAGGTEAFFGQGTRLTVV.

The chain joins TRBV4-2 to TRBJ2-3; 8 bases agree with TRBD2. Trimming took 4 bases from V and 0 from J; bases not matched to a gene: 15. Germline V gene lookup returns CDR1 LGHNA and CDR2 YNFKEQ. The CDR3 spans 19 residues. The CDR3 coding sequence is TGTGCCAGCAGCCTGATCCAGGTTAGCGGGACTTCTAGCACAGATACGCAGTATTTT. It specifies CASSLIQVSGTSSTDTQYF.

The chain couples TRBV5-4 to TRBJ1-2; D not certain. Germline V gives CDR1 SGHNT, CDR2 YYREEE (reference sequence). The CDR3 covers 14 residues. Trimming left V 0 bases short and J 6 bases short, with 12 bases between. CDR3 amino acids: CASSLGPGRNGYTF. Here the CDR3 DNA reads TGTGCCAGCAGCTTGGGCCCAGGCAGAAATGGCTACACCTTC.

The chain has TRBV4-3 and TRBJ1-2; a possible D gene is TRBD1 (6 bases). The ends were cut back, 3 bases at V and 2 bases at J, with 13 bases in the middle. CDR1 and CDR2 from the germline V gene are LGHNA and YSLEER. The CDR3 is made up of 15 amino acids. The CDR3 nucleotides read TGCGCCAGCAGCCACTCAGCAACAGGGAACTATGGCTACACCTTC. Amino acids: CASSHSATGNYGYTF.

The chain joins TRBV19 to TRBJ2-3, with D hard to call. CDR3 length equals 14 residues. Germline CDR1 reads LNHDA; CDR2 reads SQIVND (reference sequence). Trimming shortened V by 5 bases and J by 6 bases, and 15 bases separated the two germline ends. CDR3 amino acids: CASSPGVIPDTQYF. DNA of the CDR3: TGTGCCAGTAGTCCTGGAGTAATCCCCGATACGCAGTATTTT.

The chain recombines TRBV20-1 with TRBJ2-5, with 7 positions matching TRBD1. Germline CDR1 DFQATT, CDR2 SNEGSKA (reference sequence). The CDR3 contains 17 residues. V trimming: 3 bases; J trimming: 5 bases; junction bases outside the gene matches: 18. CDR3 sequence: CSASWDSRFRLWETQYF. The CDR3 bases are TGCAGTGCTAGTTGGGACAGCCGCTTCCGATTATGGGAGACCCAGTACTTC.

V and J are TRBV5-1 and TRBJ2-2, with 7 bases matching TRBD1. The CDR3 loop spans 15 amino acids. V lost 5 bases, J lost 5 bases, and 9 bases stayed unmatched. Looked up from germline, CDR1 is SGHRS and CDR2 is YFSETQ. The DNA for the CDR3 is TGCGCCAGCAGTCCGGGACAGATGCAAACCGGGGAGCTGTTTTTT. Translated: CASSPGQMQTGELFF.

In DNA form, the CDR3 reads TGTGCCAGCAGTGGATCTTTGGCCCACAATGAGCAGTTCTTC. This codes for CASSGSLAHNEQFF. The rearrangement joins TRBV6-6 to TRBJ2-1; D gene ambiguous. Germline CDR1 reads MNHNY; CDR2 reads SVGAGI (reference sequence). The V end lost 5 bases, the J end lost 5 bases, and 13 bases lay between the germline ends. The length of the CDR3 is 14 residues.

The V and J genes are TRBV3-1 (or the pseudogene TRBV3-2) and TRBJ2-3; TRBD2 matches 13 bases. V dropped 3 bases and J dropped 2; count of bases not matched to a gene: 2. The germline V gene has CDR1 LGHDT and CDR2 YNNKEL (reference sequence). CDR3 length: 16 amino acids. CDR3: CASSQGLAGHTDTQYF. The CDR3 DNA reads as TGTGCCAGCAGCCAGGGACTAGCGGGACACACAGATACGCAGTATTTT.

The J gene is TRBJ1-4, the V gene TRBV3-1 (or the pseudogene TRBV3-2); the match to TRBD1 covers 7 bases. Germline-derived CDR1 and CDR2 are LGHDT and YNNKEL (reference sequence). Germline trimming cut 3 bases from V and 6 bases from J; bases unmatched to any gene: 7. The CDR3 runs 15 residues. Written as DNA, the CDR3 is TGTGCCAGCAGCCACCGTGACAGGGCGGATGAAAAACTGTTTTTT. Translating gives CASSHRDRADEKLFF.

The V gene is TRBV7-3, the J gene TRBJ2-6; 7 positions agree with TRBD1. This CDR3 spans 16 amino acids. Trimming removed 3 bases from V and 2 bases from J; junction bases left unmatched: 4. Germline lookup yields CDR1 SGHTA and CDR2 FQGTGA. In nucleotides, the CDR3 is TGTGCCAGCAGCTTTGACAGGGTCCCTGGGGCCAACGTCCTGACTTTC. Encoded protein: CASSFDRVPGANVLTF.

With respect to this clone: Germline is not matched at one junction end, which may reflect a read error. The rearrangement joins TRBV6-5 to TRBJ2-7, with D maybe TRBD1 (6 bases). CDR3 length: 12 amino acids. Germline CDR1 is MNHEY and CDR2 is SVGAGI. In DNA, the CDR3 is TGTGCCACCAGCGCCAGAGACAGGCGCGAAGACTTC. As protein: CATSARDRREDF.

V is TRBV7-9 and J is TRBJ1-3; D ambiguous. Germline V gene lookup returns CDR1 SEHNR and CDR2 FQNEAQ (reference sequence). There are 15 residues in the CDR3. The V end lost 0 bases, the J end lost 2 bases, and 8 bases lay between the germline ends. The CDR3 DNA is TGTGCCAGCAGCTTAGCTAGGACTACTGGAAACACCATATATTTT. Protein product: CASSLARTTGNTIYF.

The CDR3 DNA follows: TGTGCCAGCAGCCCCCTCGGAGGAGCAGGGGAGTTCACAGATACGCAGTATTTT. It encodes CASSPLGGAGEFTDTQYF. The rearrangement joins TRBV9 to TRBJ2-3; D is possibly TRBD1 (6 bases). This CDR3 is built from 18 residues. The germline CDR1 and CDR2 sequences are SGDLS and YYNGEE. V was shortened by 4 bases and J by 2 bases, with 23 bases between the two germline ends.

The chain employs TRBV4-2 and TRBJ2-3; 13 bases are a match to TRBD2. The CDR3 spans 16 residues. Germline CDR1 LGHNA, CDR2 YNFKEQ. V lost 2 bases to trimming and J lost 7 bases; unmatched junction nucleotides: 6. Here the CDR3 reads CASSQPGLAGLHTQYF. CDR3 DNA: TGTGCCAGCAGCCAACCGGGACTAGCGGGACTTCATACGCAGTATTTT.